This T cell receptor (beta chain) was sequenced in a study of cytomegalovirus exposure and HLA in healthy donors. This PCR relied on a set of 60 Vbeta primers and 13 Jbeta primers. The assay was immunoSEQ multiplex PCR, and TCRdb's table has in-frame clones only and misses some. The sample gives 150,000 to 200,000 clones, approximately 72% of which show up once; around 2.3% is in the top ten. V was shortened by 1 base and J by 14 bases, with 19 bases between the two germline ends. There are 14 residues in the CDR3. CDR1 is SGHAT and CDR2 is FQNNGV in the germline V gene. This clone was seen only a few times.

The receptor's source is a human donor in good health. This chain joins TRBV11-2 and TRBJ2-3, with D tentatively TRBD2 (6 bases). The sample comprised PBMCs. In DNA form, the CDR3 reads TGTGCCAGCAGCTTAGTCGGGGGTGAGGCGCAGTGGTATTTT. Protein: CASSLVGGEAQWYF. The full variable domain, rest sourced from reference TRBV11-2 and TRBJ2-3, is EAGVAQSPRYKIIEKRQSVAFWCNPISGHATLYWYQQILGQGPKLLIQFQNNGVVDDSQLPKDRFSAERLKGVDSTLKIQPAKLEDSAVYLCASSLVGGEAQWYFGPGTRLTVL.